The clone carrying this T cell receptor beta chain has only a few counts. As yet, its antigen is unknown. It was with 60 Vbeta and 13 Jbeta primers that the PCR ran. Profiling relied on immunoSEQ multiplex PCR, and the TCRdb table lists in-frame clones only, not all of them. The data show under 50,000 clones, approximately 86% seen once. This record comes from a study of cytomegalovirus exposure and HLA in healthy donors. Study observations and caveats: Solely CMV serostatus was available to characterize immune exposure. It was reported that TCR beta sequences correctly inferred the HLA-A and HLA-B alleles for most subjects. In a later analysis, productive TCRs from donors in an Asian-associated ancestry cluster reportedly carried fewer N-insertions than the cohort mean.

CDR1 and CDR2 from the germline V gene are SQVTM and ANQGSEA. The CDR3 consists of 17 residues. V lost 1 base, J lost 4 bases, and 15 bases stayed unmatched. J is TRBJ1-2 and V is TRBV29-1, with 7 bases matching TRBD1. The sequenced sample was PBMCs. The receptor's source is a woman aged 40 to 55 in good health and CMV-seropositive. CDR3 amino acids: CSVEVEFDPTGAYGYTF. The CDR3 nucleotides read TGCAGCGTTGAAGTCGAATTCGACCCTACAGGGGCCTATGGCTACACCTTC.